The 27 T cell receptor beta chains in this list originate from one sample, sequenced in a study of shared clonotypes between healthy human individuals. Produced via immunoSEQ multiplex PCR; TCRdb's table is partial and in-frame only. The top ten hold around 1.5% of the sample, which has 850,000 to 1,200,000 clones, under 80% seen once. Sequenced material: memory CD4+ T cells sorted from blood. Subset described: CD45RA-negative fraction. The receptors originated from a man aged 18 to 30 in good health.

V gene TRBV6-1 combines with J gene TRBJ1-2; D unclear. The CDR3 is made up of 14 amino acids. Germline V gene lookup returns CDR1 MNHNS and CDR2 SASEGT. V shed 6 bases and J shed 2 bases, with 13 bases lying between them. The CDR3 region has the DNA TGTGCCAGCAGATCACCCCCCCCGAACTATGGCTACACCTTC. As protein: CASRSPPPNYGYTF.

This chain links TRBV7-6 with TRBJ2-1, with 11 bases aligning to TRBD2. This CDR3 is built from 16 residues. The J segment lost 7 bases and the V segment lost 5 bases, leaving 10 bases of the junction unmatched. Germline V gene sequence: CDR1 SGHVS, CDR2 FNYEAQ. The CDR3 loop reads CASSRQPGLAVNEQFF. CDR3 nucleotide sequence: TGTGCCAGCAGCAGACAGCCGGGACTAGCGGTAAATGAGCAGTTCTTC.

The CDR3 nucleotides read TGTGCCAGCAGCCAGGCAGGGGCCCAGCCCAATGAGCAGTTCTTC. Translating gives CASSQAGAQPNEQFF. The chain combines TRBV6-5 with TRBJ2-1; weak D call: TRBD1 (6 bases). The CDR3 totals 15 residues. The V and J ends lost 6 bases and 6 bases respectively, with 18 bases between them. The germline V gene has CDR1 MNHEY and CDR2 SVGAGI.

This clone has a handful of counts. The chain links TRBV2 to TRBJ1-2; TRBD1 is a possible D gene (5 bases). The CDR3 runs to 13 residues. Per the germline V gene, CDR1 is SNHLY and CDR2 is FYNNEI. The V end was cut by 5 bases, the J end by 1 base, with 8 bases between. The CDR3 reads CASSRDLNYGYTF. CDR3 coding DNA: TGTGCCAGCAGTAGGGACCTTAACTATGGCTACACCTTC.

This clone was seen only once. The chain employs TRBV5-1 and TRBJ2-7; 7 bases agree with TRBD1. The V gene end was trimmed by 0 bases and the J gene end by 5 bases; junction bases not matched to a gene: 2. This CDR3 has 13 amino acids. Germline V gene sequence: CDR1 SGHRS, CDR2 YFSETQ. Here the CDR3 DNA reads TGCGCCAGCAGCTTGGACAGGGGCCACGAGCAGTACTTC. Its translation is CASSLDRGHEQYF.

Only one count was recorded for this clone. The rearrangement links TRBV4-1 to TRBJ1-5; possibly TRBD1 for D (5 bases). V was cut by 0 bases and J by 5 bases, with 14 bases left in between. The V gene's germline CDR1 is MGHRA and CDR2 YSYEKL. The CDR3 consists of 16 residues. CDR3 in amino acids: CASSQDIRAGHQPQHF. CDR3 nucleotides: TGCGCCAGCAGCCAAGATATTCGGGCAGGGCATCAGCCCCAGCATTTT.

The gene calls are TRBV6-5 and TRBJ1-1; a weak D match, TRBD1 (5 bases). V lost 6 bases to trimming and J lost 7 bases, with 12 bases between them. The germline V gene encodes CDR1 MNHEY and CDR2 SVGAGI. The CDR3 loop spans 12 amino acids. The CDR3 DNA follows: TGTGCCAGCAGCCTGAGGGGCCTTGAAGCTTTCTTT. The encoded protein is CASSLRGLEAFF.

The rearrangement links TRBV5-4 to TRBJ2-7; TRBD2 aligns across 11 bases. The CDR3 covers 15 residues. In germline, CDR1 is SGHNT, CDR2 YYREEE (reference sequence). V lost 4 bases to trimming and J lost 2 bases; unmatched junction nucleotides: 5. The chain's CDR3 is CASSTGTSGPYEQYF. CDR3 nucleotides: TGTGCCAGCAGCACCGGGACTAGCGGCCCCTACGAGCAGTACTTC.

This rearrangement joins TRBV19 to TRBJ1-4; D is undetermined. The V end lost 4 bases, the J end lost 3 bases, and 15 bases lay between the germline ends. Germline V gene lookup returns CDR1 LNHDA and CDR2 SQIVND (reference sequence). This CDR3 is built from 16 residues. The CDR3 loop reads CASSTVRGSANEKLFF. CDR3 in DNA: TGTGCCAGTAGTACGGTGAGAGGTAGCGCTAATGAAAAACTGTTTTTT.

The chain joins TRBV18 to TRBJ2-3; 7 bases are a match to TRBD1. V shed 4 bases, J shed 0 bases, and the junction held 16 bases outside the gene matches. CDR1 is KGHSH, CDR2 LQKENI, per germline. This CDR3 comprises 19 residues. The CDR3: CASSRLENRGTTSTDTQYF. The CDR3 bases are TGTGCCAGCTCACGCTTAGAGAACAGGGGAACAACTAGCACAGATACGCAGTATTTT.

The CDR3 sequence: CSVPGLAGGRNEQFF. Here the CDR3 DNA reads TGCAGCGTTCCGGGACTAGCGGGAGGGCGGAATGAGCAGTTCTTC. The V call is TRBV29-1, the J call TRBJ2-1; 16 bases map to TRBD2. The germline V gene encodes CDR1 SQVTM and CDR2 ANQGSEA. Trimming at V came to 5 bases and at J to 7 bases, leaving 5 bases not matched to a gene. The CDR3 totals 15 residues.

A note on this clone: The sample has other DNA sequences that encode this CDR3 too. The CDR3: CASSSDSSGANVLTF. The DNA for the CDR3 is TGTGCCAGTAGTAGTGACAGCTCTGGGGCCAACGTCCTGACTTTC. This chain connects TRBV19 to TRBJ2-6, with a possible D match to TRBD1 (5 bases). V was clipped by 4 bases and J by 0 bases, with 7 bases between them. Germline V gives CDR1 LNHDA, CDR2 SQIVND (reference sequence). The CDR3 runs to 15 residues.

As concerns this clone: A much larger clone sits a single nucleotide away, making a read error possible. At the DNA level, this CDR3 is encoded by other sequences in the same sample as well. The chain links TRBV27 to TRBJ1-2, with 7 bases that match TRBD1. Germline V gene sequence: CDR1 MNHEY, CDR2 SMNVEV (reference sequence). With 3 bases clipped from V and 2 bases from J, the junction kept 0 bases outside the gene matches. This CDR3 is built from 13 residues. In DNA form, the CDR3 reads TGTGCCAGCAGTTTGACAGGGAACTATGGCTACACCTTC. This codes for CASSLTGNYGYTF.

This clone was counted many times. This rearrangement joins TRBV19 to TRBJ2-2, with 7 bases aligning to TRBD2. Germline assignment: CDR1 LNHDA and CDR2 SQIVND (reference sequence). CDR3 size: 14 residues. Losses at the gene ends were 7 bases for V and 1 base for J; bases not matched to a gene: 3. CDR3 region: CASKREGNTGELFF. DNA of the CDR3: TGTGCCAGTAAGAGGGAGGGGAACACCGGGGAGCTGTTTTTT.

This clone was observed once. The rearrangement joins TRBV7-6 to TRBJ2-2; D gene unclear. CDR1 is SGHVS and CDR2 is FNYEAQ in the germline V gene. V was clipped by 5 bases and J by 4 bases, with 11 bases between them. The CDR3 contains 14 residues. The CDR3, as DNA: TGTGCCAGCAGCCGATCCGCAGTCACCGGGGAGCTGTTTTTT. Residues: CASSRSAVTGELFF.

The gene calls are TRBV30 and TRBJ2-7; 9 bases line up with TRBD1. Trimming removed 0 bases from V and 2 bases from J; junction bases left unmatched: 14. Germline V gene lookup returns CDR1 GTSNPN and CDR2 SVGIG (reference sequence). There are 18 residues in the CDR3. The CDR3 coding sequence is TGTGCCTGGAGTGTAGTTCTCTTAAGTGACAGGGGGGCCTACGAGCAGTACTTC. Its protein product is CAWSVVLLSDRGAYEQYF.

The chain recombines TRBV5-1 with TRBJ2-4; possible D gene TRBD1, 5 bases. The CDR3 is made up of 17 amino acids. Germline V gives CDR1 SGHRS, CDR2 YFSETQ. V was trimmed by 4 bases and J by 1 base, leaving 18 bases between them. DNA for the CDR3: TGCGCCAGCAGCGAATCAGGGTCCCCTATGGCCAAAAACATTCAGTACTTC. Amino acids: CASSESGSPMAKNIQYF.

The chain couples TRBV18 to TRBJ1-2; no reliable D call. This CDR3 comprises 14 residues. Looked up from germline, CDR1 is KGHSH and CDR2 is LQKENI. The V and J ends lost 3 bases and 1 base respectively, with 9 bases between them. DNA for the CDR3: TGTGCCAGCTCACCTGCCAGGAATAACTATGGCTACACCTTC. Its protein product is CASSPARNNYGYTF.

This clone was seen a few times. V usage is TRBV7-8 and J usage is TRBJ2-1, with TRBD2 matching over 10 bases. The J segment lost 7 bases and the V segment lost 2 bases, leaving 8 bases of the junction unmatched. The germline gives CDR1 SGHVS, CDR2 FQNEAQ. The CDR3 runs to 16 residues. In DNA, the CDR3 is TGTGCCAGCAGCTTAACAAGCGGGGGGGCCTGGAATGAGCAGTTCTTC. It translates to CASSLTSGGAWNEQFF.

The chain has TRBV7-9 and TRBJ2-7, with D perhaps TRBD2 (6 bases). The length of the CDR3 is 12 residues. V lost 1 base and J 6 bases, leaving 7 bases between the germline ends. Germline V lookup: CDR1 SEHNR, CDR2 FQNEAQ (reference sequence). The CDR3 DNA is TGTGCCAGCAGCTTAGGCGGGGTCGAGCAGTACTTC. Its protein is CASSLGGVEQYF.

The V gene is TRBV7-8, the J gene TRBJ2-3; perhaps TRBD2 as D (6 bases). There are 17 residues in the CDR3. Trimming stripped 3 bases from V and 2 bases from J, with 18 bases between. CDR1 and CDR2 from the germline V gene are SGHVS and FQNEAQ. Written as DNA, the CDR3 is TGTGCCAGCAGCTTTCGTTCGGGGAGGACTGTCACAGATACGCAGTATTTT. It yields the protein CASSFRSGRTVTDTQYF.

To note about this clone: Other DNA sequences in this sample translate to the same CDR3. The rearrangement joins TRBV30 to TRBJ1-5; D call uncertain. The length of the CDR3 is 13 residues. Germline-derived CDR1 and CDR2 are GTSNPN and SVGIG (reference sequence). V lost 0 bases, J lost 4 bases, and 7 bases lay in between. The DNA for the CDR3 is TGTGCCTGGAGTGTGGGTCCTAATCAGCCCCAGCATTTT. It specifies CAWSVGPNQPQHF.

This clone was seen only a few times. The chain recombines TRBV5-8 with TRBJ2-3; 7 bases align to TRBD1. CDR1 is SGHTS, CDR2 YDEGEE, per germline. This CDR3 contains 14 residues. Trimming at V came to 4 bases and at J to 2 bases, leaving 4 bases not matched to a gene. The CDR3 protein is CASSKDRNTDTQYF. CDR3 nucleotide sequence: TGTGCCAGCAGCAAGGACAGGAACACAGATACGCAGTATTTT.

This clone was counted a few times. The J gene is TRBJ2-5, the V gene TRBV30, with 12 bases aligning to TRBD1. The V gene's germline CDR1 is GTSNPN and CDR2 SVGIG (reference sequence). The CDR3 contains 18 residues. V shed 0 bases and J 5 bases; nucleotides not matched to a gene: 13. The CDR3 nucleotides read TGTGCCTGGAGTGTACGGAGGGACAGGGGGCGCTTTGTCGAGACCCAGTACTTC. It encodes CAWSVRRDRGRFVETQYF.

Concerning this clone itself: With a much larger clone just one base away, this may be a read error. The same CDR3 can be traced to other DNA sequences in this sample. The chain has TRBV5-1 and TRBJ1-2; TRBD1 matches 7 bases. Germline V CDR1 and CDR2: SGHRS, YFSETQ. V dropped 4 bases and J dropped 4; count of bases not matched to a gene: 4. The CDR3 loop spans 13 amino acids. DNA for the CDR3: TGCGCCAGCAGCCCGGACAGGAGCTATGGCTACACCTTC. Protein: CASSPDRSYGYTF.

This rearrangement joins TRBV11-2 to TRBJ2-1; 14 nucleotides line up with TRBD2. Germline V gene data show CDR1 as SGHAT and CDR2 as FQNNGV. After removal of 7 bases from V and 9 bases from J, the junction contained 8 bases not matched to a gene. The CDR3 is 15 amino acids. In nucleotides, the CDR3 is TGTGCCAGCATGCCAGGGACTAGCGGGAGAATTGAGCAGTTCTTC. Translation: CASMPGTSGRIEQFF.

This chain uses TRBV10-1 with TRBJ2-3; tentative D call: TRBD1 (6 bases). V was clipped by 3 bases and J by 4 bases, with 17 bases between them. Germline CDR1 and CDR2: WNHNN and SYGVQD (reference sequence). The CDR3 is 16 residues long. The CDR3 here is CASSDLSQGKADTQYF. In DNA, the CDR3 is TGCGCCAGCAGTGATTTGTCCCAGGGGAAGGCAGATACGCAGTATTTT.